Shown below are 30 T cell receptor beta chains from a single sample sequenced in a study of blood T cell repertoires in COVID-19. Repertoires were generated with immunoSEQ multiplex PCR, while TCRdb's copy carries only in-frame clones and drops some. Here the sample spans about 160,000 clones, 80% to 90% being singletons. The sample comprised peripheral blood. All receptors derive from a woman between 70 and 85 years old with COVID-19, enrolled during active disease.

The genes are TRBV18 and TRBJ2-3; tentatively, D is TRBD1 (5 bases). CDR1 and CDR2 from the germline V gene are KGHSH and LQKENI. CDR3 length: 16 amino acids. Trimming removed 2 bases from V and 0 bases from J, with 12 bases in between. CDR3 sequence (DNA): TGTGCCAGCTCACCAACAGGATCTTGGAGCACAGATACGCAGTATTTT. This sequence encodes CASSPTGSWSTDTQYF.

This sequence joins TRBV3-1 (or the pseudogene TRBV3-2) and TRBJ2-3; TRBD2 matches at 8 bases. Germline values: CDR1 LGHDT, CDR2 YNNKEL (reference sequence). After removal of 3 bases from V and 4 bases from J, the junction contained 6 bases not matched to a gene. CDR3 length: 15 amino acids. CDR3 nucleotides: TGTGCCAGCAGCCACCTCGGGGGGGCTGCAGATACGCAGTATTTT. Its translation: CASSHLGGAADTQYF.

The chain joins TRBV18 to TRBJ2-1; D perhaps matches TRBD1 (5 bases). Germline V gene sequence: CDR1 KGHSH, CDR2 LQKENI. CDR3 size: 15 residues. V was clipped by 6 bases and J by 0 bases, with 12 bases between them. Written as DNA, the CDR3 is TGTGCCAGCTCCCTCGACAGAAGCTCCTACAATGAGCAGTTCTTC. Protein sequence: CASSLDRSSYNEQFF.

The chain joins TRBV18 to TRBJ1-1; possibly TRBD1 for D (5 bases). CDR1 and CDR2 (germline): KGHSH, LQKENI. The ends were cut back, 4 bases at V and 4 bases at J, with 13 bases in the middle. The CDR3 is 14 residues long. This CDR3 is CASSQYTGTTEAFF. The DNA of the CDR3 is TGTGCCAGCTCACAGTATACAGGTACCACTGAAGCTTTCTTT. Combining the CDR3 with reference TRBV18 and TRBJ1-1 gives the whole variable domain NAGVMQNPRHLVRRRGQEARLRCSPMKGHSHVYWYRQLPEEGLKFMVYLQKENIIDESGMPKERFSAEFPKEGPSILRIQQVVRGDSAAYFCASSQYTGTTEAFFGQGTRLTVV.

The J gene is TRBJ2-3, the V gene TRBV27; 11 nucleotides agree with TRBD2. J gave up 9 bases and V 5 bases, and 10 bases lay outside the gene matches. The germline V gene encodes CDR1 MNHEY and CDR2 SMNVEV (reference sequence). This CDR3 has 15 residues. As DNA, the CDR3 is TGTGCCAGCAGTCTAGCGGGGGGCAGTTGGGAGACGCAGTATTTT. The encoded protein is CASSLAGGSWETQYF.

The rearrangement joins TRBV2 to TRBJ2-7; the D gene is possibly TRBD2 (5 bases). Between the trimmed V and J ends, which lost 7 bases and 0 bases, there was a span of 10 bases. From germline, CDR1 is SNHLY and CDR2 FYNNEI. The CDR3 extends over 13 amino acids. CDR3 DNA: TGTGCCAGCACCCTGGAGGTCTCCTACGAGCAGTACTTC. Protein product: CASTLEVSYEQYF.

The V gene is TRBV7-8, the J gene TRBJ2-7; possible D gene TRBD2, 6 bases. CDR1 and CDR2 from the germline V gene are SGHVS and FQNEAQ. V lost 1 base to trimming and J lost 6 bases, with 13 bases between them. The CDR3 is 14 amino acids. Written as DNA, the CDR3 is TGTGCCAGCAGCTTAGAGGAGGGCAGGGCCGAGCAGTACTTC. The encoded protein is CASSLEEGRAEQYF.

CDR3 DNA sequence: TGTGCCTGGAGTGGGGGGGCTAATGAAAAACTGTTTTTT. It codes for CAWSGGANEKLFF. This sequence joins TRBV30 and TRBJ1-4; tentatively, D is TRBD1 (5 bases). Per the germline V gene, CDR1 is GTSNPN and CDR2 is SVGIG (reference sequence). V lost 1 base, J lost 3 bases, and 6 bases lay in between. There are 13 residues in the CDR3.

The chain employs TRBV2 and TRBJ1-6, with D tentatively TRBD1 (5 bases). The V end lost 3 bases, the J end lost 7 bases, and 7 bases lay between the germline ends. The CDR3 loop spans 13 amino acids. Germline CDR1 reads SNHLY; CDR2 reads FYNNEI. The CDR3 here is CASSDKGNSPLHF. Written as DNA, the CDR3 is TGTGCCAGCAGTGATAAGGGGAATTCACCCCTCCACTTT.

The J gene is TRBJ1-3, the V gene TRBV16, with TRBD1 identical over 9 bases. The CDR3 totals 18 residues. The trim removed 4 bases at V and 0 bases at J, leaving 10 bases unmatched. Germline CDR1 and CDR2: KGHSY and FQNENV. The CDR3 region is CASSRPGTGTSSGNTIYF. CDR3 DNA sequence: TGTGCCAGCAGCCGACCCGGGACAGGGACGAGCTCTGGAAACACCATATATTTT.

This sequence joins TRBV7-3 and TRBJ2-7; possibly TRBD1 for D (5 bases). The germline V gene has CDR1 SGHTA and CDR2 FQGTGA. V dropped 3 bases and J dropped 8 bases, with 14 bases sitting between them. There are 13 residues in the CDR3. CDR3 amino acids: CASSFDSTTKQYF. CDR3 nucleotides: TGTGCCAGCAGCTTCGACAGTACTACAAAGCAGTACTTC.

This sequence joins TRBV2 and TRBJ2-7; TRBD1 aligns across 9 bases. The CDR3 contains 13 residues. The V gene's germline CDR1 is SNHLY and CDR2 FYNNEI. V gave up 8 bases and J gave up 5 bases; unmatched junction bases: 7. In DNA, the CDR3 is TGTGCCAGCCTAAGGACAGGGGCCCACGAGCAGTACTTC. It yields the protein CASLRTGAHEQYF.

The chain links TRBV18 to TRBJ2-5; tentatively, D is TRBD2 (6 bases). The CDR3 totals 13 residues. V gave up 3 bases and J gave up 4 bases, with 9 bases separating them. Germline V CDR1 and CDR2: KGHSH, LQKENI. CDR3 protein: CASSPGRRETQYF. CDR3 DNA: TGTGCCAGCTCACCGGGGAGGCGAGAGACCCAGTACTTC.

The CDR3 protein is CSAVGTAGKMEAFF. The DNA for the CDR3 is TGCAGCGCCGTAGGTACAGCAGGGAAGATGGAAGCTTTCTTT. The chain is built from TRBV29-1 and TRBJ1-1; tentatively, D is TRBD1 (5 bases). Germline CDR1 and CDR2: SQVTM and ANQGSEA. This CDR3 has 14 amino acids. V lost 7 bases, J lost 8 bases, and 23 bases lay in between.

The chain combines TRBV7-9 with TRBJ2-1; maybe TRBD1 (6 bases). This CDR3 is 15 amino acids long. The germline V and J ends were trimmed by 3 bases and 6 bases, with 15 bases remaining between them. Germline CDR1 and CDR2: SEHNR and FQNEAQ (reference sequence). In nucleotides, the CDR3 is TGTGCCAGCAGCTTGGGGCAGGGGATCCCCAATGAGCAGTTCTTC. It codes for CASSLGQGIPNEQFF. The complete variable domain, with remaining parts taken from reference TRBV7-9 and TRBJ2-1, reads DTGVSQNPRHKITKRGQNVTFRCDPISEHNRLYWYRQTLGQGPEFLTYFQNEAQLEKSRLLSDRFSAERPKGSFSTLEIQRTEQGDSAMYLCASSLGQGIPNEQFFGPGTRLTVL.

The chain combines TRBV14 with TRBJ1-1; D remains ambiguous. Trimming shortened V by 4 bases and J by 1 base, and 10 bases separated the two germline ends. The CDR3 contains 14 residues. Germline CDR1 is SGHDN and CDR2 is FVKESK. CDR3 DNA sequence: TGTGCCAGCAGCCCCCGTTCACAGAACACTGAAGCTTTCTTT. Encoded protein: CASSPRSQNTEAFF.

The gene calls are TRBV11-2 and TRBJ2-7, with 12 positions matching TRBD1. Germline V CDR1 and CDR2: SGHAT, FQNNGV. The CDR3 runs to 14 residues. Trimming at V came to 4 bases and at J to 6 bases, leaving 4 bases not matched to a gene. The CDR3 spells CASSSGTGGVEQYF. The CDR3 nucleotides are TGTGCCAGCAGCTCCGGGACAGGGGGCGTCGAGCAGTACTTC.

The rearrangement links TRBV18 to TRBJ1-5; 9 nucleotides align to TRBD1. From germline, CDR1 is KGHSH and CDR2 LQKENI. V gave up 8 bases and J gave up 7 bases; unmatched junction bases: 15. The CDR3 consists of 16 residues. This CDR3 reads CASGTGGNDKVQPQHF. CDR3 bases: TGTGCCAGCGGCACAGGGGGCAATGATAAGGTCCAGCCCCAGCATTTT.

V and J are TRBV11-3 and TRBJ2-1; possible D gene TRBD2, 6 bases. The germline CDR1 and CDR2 sequences are SGHNT and YENEEA. The CDR3 has 14 amino acids. V was pared by 0 bases and J by 7 bases, with 10 bases between. CDR3 bases: TGTGCCAGCAGCTTAGAGGGGGGTCGGAATGAGCAGTTCTTC. It yields the protein CASSLEGGRNEQFF. Using reference TRBV11-3 and TRBJ2-1 for the parts outside the CDR3, the full variable domain is EAGVVQSPRYKIIEKKQPVAFWCNPISGHNTLYWYLQNLGQGPELLIRYENEEAVDDSQLPKDRFSAERLKGVDSTLKIQPAELGDSAVYLCASSLEGGRNEQFFGPGTRLTVL.

The chain recombines TRBV2 with TRBJ1-2; 11 bases are a match to TRBD1. The CDR3 is made up of 15 amino acids. J gave up 7 bases and V 2 bases, and 6 bases lay outside the gene matches. CDR1 and CDR2 from the germline V gene are SNHLY and FYNNEI. The CDR3 loop is CASSEYGQGASGYTF. DNA for the CDR3: TGTGCCAGCAGTGAATACGGACAGGGGGCCTCTGGCTACACCTTC.

This chain joins TRBV11-2 and TRBJ1-4; D is unresolved. V lost 4 bases and J 4 bases, leaving 10 bases between the germline ends. Germline V lookup: CDR1 SGHAT, CDR2 FQNNGV. The CDR3 length is 14 residues. CDR3 sequence reads: CASSSERSNEKLFF. The CDR3 DNA is TGTGCCAGCAGCTCGGAACGGAGTAATGAAAAACTGTTTTTT.

This clone came up once. CDR3 sequence reads: CASSDLWAGGYNEQFF. The DNA of the CDR3 is TGTGCCAGCAGTGACCTTTGGGCAGGGGGATACAATGAGCAGTTCTTC. The rearrangement joins TRBV2 to TRBJ2-1, with TRBD1 matching over 7 bases. CDR3 size: 16 residues. Germline V CDR1 and CDR2: SNHLY, FYNNEI. Trimming cost V 3 bases and J 4 bases; bases outside gene matches: 9.

This clone has a single count. This sequence joins TRBV6-6 and TRBJ2-2; 10 bases fit TRBD1. V lost 5 bases, J lost 2 bases, and 8 bases stayed unmatched. This CDR3 is built from 17 residues. CDR1 and CDR2 from the germline V gene are MNHNY and SVGAGI (reference sequence). The CDR3 DNA is TGTGCCAGCAGTCGTTTCCGGGACAGGGGAAACACCGGGGAGCTGTTTTTT. As protein: CASSRFRDRGNTGELFF.

The chain carries TRBV19 and TRBJ1-4; possibly TRBD1 for D (5 bases). The CDR3 is 16 amino acids. CDR1 LNHDA and CDR2 SQIVND come from the germline V gene (reference sequence). V lost 3 bases, J lost 4 bases, and 15 bases lay in between. The CDR3 coding sequence is TGTGCCAGTAGTATCACGCGCGGGGGAAATAATGAAAAACTGTTTTTT. It codes for CASSITRGGNNEKLFF.

This chain links TRBV6-5 with TRBJ1-1, with D hard to call. Trimming stripped 6 bases from V and 3 bases from J, with 14 bases between. CDR3 length equals 14 residues. CDR1 is MNHEY and CDR2 is SVGAGI in the germline V gene. CDR3 residues: CASRVKHRDTEAFF. DNA of the CDR3: TGTGCCAGCAGGGTGAAACATCGGGACACTGAAGCTTTCTTT.

This chain connects TRBV7-8 to TRBJ2-1; 8 nucleotides align to TRBD2. In germline, CDR1 is SGHVS, CDR2 FQNEAQ. The CDR3 consists of 15 residues. Germline trimming cut 3 bases from V and 4 bases from J; bases unmatched to any gene: 5. CDR3 DNA: TGTGCCAGCAGCTTGCCCGGGGGGGAATACAATGAGCAGTTCTTC. This translates into CASSLPGGEYNEQFF.

The chain employs TRBV15 and TRBJ1-1; D call uncertain. V was clipped by 2 bases and J by 0 bases, with 10 bases between them. This CDR3 contains 15 residues. Per germline, CDR1 LNHNV and CDR2 YYDKDF (reference sequence). The CDR3 sequence: CATSRKSGMNTEAFF. In DNA, the CDR3 is TGTGCCACCAGCAGAAAATCCGGGATGAACACTGAAGCTTTCTTT.

The chain recombines TRBV7-9 with TRBJ2-4; TRBD1 aligns across 8 bases. Unmatched junction bases numbered 0, after V lost 4 bases and J lost 1 base. The CDR3 has 14 residues. Germline V gives CDR1 SEHNR, CDR2 FQNEAQ (reference sequence). CDR3 nucleotide sequence: TGTGCCAGCAGCTGGACAGGGGCCAAAAACATTCAGTACTTC. Its translation: CASSWTGAKNIQYF.

The chain has TRBV9 and TRBJ1-1; weak D call: TRBD1 (5 bases). The V end was cut by 1 base, the J end by 10 bases, with 17 bases between. Germline loops: CDR1 SGDLS, CDR2 YYNGEE. The CDR3 runs to 14 residues. The CDR3 spells CASSVSEQASGAFF. DNA for the CDR3: TGTGCCAGCAGCGTATCGGAACAGGCTAGCGGAGCTTTCTTT. The full variable domain, its missing parts supplied by reference TRBV9 and TRBJ1-1, is DSGVTQTPKHLITATGQRVTLRCSPRSGDLSVYWYQQSLDQGLQFLIQYYNGEERAKGNILERFSAQQFPDLHSELNLSSLELGDSALYFCASSVSEQASGAFFGQGTRLTVV.

This chain connects TRBV24-1 to TRBJ1-5; 9 bases map to TRBD1. Trimming took 4 bases from V and 6 from J; bases not matched to a gene: 9. Germline CDR1 KGHDR, CDR2 SFDVKD. CDR3 size: 16 residues. The DNA for the CDR3 is TGTGCCACCAGTGACCGCGGACAGGGGAGGACTCAGCCCCAGCATTTT. This translates into CATSDRGQGRTQPQHF.